These 28 T cell receptor beta chains were all obtained from the same sample, sequenced in a study of blood T cell repertoires in COVID-19. Data came from immunoSEQ multiplex PCR; TCRdb stores just in-frame clones and leaves some out. This table has approximately 410,000 clones, around 86% appearing once. Sample: peripheral blood. Receptors originate from a woman in her thirties with active or convalescent COVID-19.

This clone was detected once. The chain uses TRBV6-5 and TRBJ1-6; D uncertain. V gave up 6 bases and J gave up 5 bases, with 14 bases separating them. The CDR3 has 15 residues. Germline V gene lookup returns CDR1 MNHEY and CDR2 SVGAGI. The CDR3 loop reads CASRISRADNSPLHF. The CDR3 DNA reads TGTGCCAGCAGGATCTCGAGGGCTGATAATTCACCCCTCCACTTT.

The rearrangement joins TRBV2 to TRBJ2-2, with D tentatively TRBD1 (6 bases). Germline V gene data show CDR1 as SNHLY and CDR2 as FYNNEI. This CDR3 is built from 13 residues. V lost 6 bases to trimming and J lost 4 bases, with 9 bases between them. As DNA, the CDR3 is TGTGCCAGCAGAACAGGGAGCACCGGGGAGCTGTTTTTT. Translating it yields CASRTGSTGELFF.

Only one count was recorded for this clone. The chain links TRBV5-1 to TRBJ1-4, with TRBD1 matching over 8 bases. This CDR3 is built from 14 residues. Trimming removed 4 bases from V and 5 bases from J; junction bases left unmatched: 4. Germline loops: CDR1 SGHRS, CDR2 YFSETQ. This chain's CDR3 is CASSRGQENEKLFF. In nucleotides, the CDR3 is TGCGCCAGCAGCCGGGGACAGGAAAATGAAAAACTGTTTTTT.

This clone has only one observation. The J gene is TRBJ2-3, the V gene TRBV7-6; D gene uncertain. The CDR3 sequence is 14 residues long. V dropped 5 bases and J dropped 6 bases, with 15 bases sitting between them. Looked up from germline, CDR1 is SGHVS and CDR2 is FNYEAQ. This chain's CDR3 is CASSPSGWSDTQYF. The DNA for the CDR3 is TGTGCCAGCAGCCCGTCCGGTTGGTCCGATACGCAGTATTTT.

The chain carries TRBV5-1 and TRBJ2-1; D is unresolved. The CDR3 extends over 17 amino acids. V lost 0 bases and J lost 5, with 18 bases in between. In germline, CDR1 is SGHRS, CDR2 YFSETQ. In DNA, the CDR3 is TGCGCCAGCAGCTTGGGAGTATTCGTAGGCCAGGACAATGAGCAGTTCTTC. This codes for CASSLGVFVGQDNEQFF. The variable domain in full, completed from reference TRBV5-1 and TRBJ2-1, reads KAGVTQTPRYLIKTRGQQVTLSCSPISGHRSVSWYQQTPGQGLQFLFEYFSETQRNKGNFPGRFSGRQFSNSRSEMNVSTLELGDSALYLCASSLGVFVGQDNEQFFGPGTRLTVL.

The rearrangement uses TRBV5-1 and TRBJ1-5; 8 nucleotides line up with TRBD1. The CDR3 sequence is 14 residues long. Germline CDR1 is SGHRS and CDR2 is YFSETQ. V trimming: 4 bases; J trimming: 7 bases; junction bases outside the gene matches: 7. The chain's CDR3 is CASSEGQAGQPQHF. The CDR3 nucleotides read TGCGCCAGCAGCGAGGGACAGGCGGGCCAGCCCCAGCATTTT.

This clone was observed a handful of times. V usage is TRBV7-8 and J usage is TRBJ2-7; TRBD1 matches 9 bases. The CDR3 extends over 20 amino acids. V gave up 4 bases and J gave up 1 base; unmatched junction bases: 20. Per germline, CDR1 SGHVS and CDR2 FQNEAQ. In nucleotides, the CDR3 is TGTGCCAGCAGCTCCGCTTGGACAGGGGAAACAGATGAGGGATCCTACGAGCAGTACTTC. Translation: CASSSAWTGETDEGSYEQYF.

The chain has TRBV5-8 and TRBJ1-5; 8 bases are shared with TRBD1. Germline lookup yields CDR1 SGHTS and CDR2 YDEGEE. V shed 4 bases, J shed 1 base, and the junction held 7 bases outside the gene matches. The CDR3 sequence is 16 residues long. This chain's CDR3 is CASSPGTGMSNQPQHF. CDR3 bases: TGTGCCAGCAGCCCGGGGACAGGCATGAGCAATCAGCCCCAGCATTTT.

Details on this clone: One end of the junction varies from germline; a read error may be responsible. The J gene is TRBJ1-2, the V gene TRBV5-6, with 9 bases identical to TRBD1. Per the germline V gene, CDR1 is SGHDT and CDR2 is YYEEEE. The CDR3 extends over 15 amino acids. CDR3 sequence: CASRLEGQGNYGYTF. CDR3 coding DNA: TGTGCCAGCAGATTGGAGGGACAGGGCAACTATGGCTACACCTTC.

As concerns this clone: The identical CDR3 is also encoded by other nucleotide sequences in the sample. The chain employs TRBV4-1 and TRBJ2-7; 11 positions agree with TRBD1. The germline V gene has CDR1 MGHRA and CDR2 YSYEKL. V trimming: 3 bases; J trimming: 2 bases; junction bases outside the gene matches: 0. This CDR3 has 14 residues. CDR3 residues: CASSQGQGAYEQYF. The CDR3 nucleotides read TGCGCCAGCAGCCAGGGACAGGGGGCCTACGAGCAGTACTTC.

This chain links TRBV15 with TRBJ2-1, with 7 nucleotides matching TRBD2. CDR1 and CDR2 (germline): LNHNV, YYDKDF (reference sequence). V dropped 5 bases and J dropped 4; count of bases not matched to a gene: 5. The CDR3 has 14 amino acids. CDR3 sequence: CATSRGVQYNEQFF. CDR3 nucleotide sequence: TGTGCCACCAGCCGGGGGGTTCAATACAATGAGCAGTTCTTC.

The rearrangement links TRBV6-1 to TRBJ1-5; 9 nucleotides agree with TRBD1. CDR3 length: 16 amino acids. Germline CDR1 and CDR2: MNHNS and SASEGT. The V gene end was trimmed by 2 bases and the J gene end by 3 bases; junction bases not matched to a gene: 5. CDR3 sequence: CASSEFGTGLNQPQHF. In DNA form, the CDR3 reads TGTGCCAGCAGTGAATTTGGGACAGGGCTCAATCAGCCCCAGCATTTT.

This clone was seen a single time. The gene calls are TRBV14 and TRBJ2-1, with TRBD1 identical over 7 bases. CDR1 is SGHDN and CDR2 is FVKESK in the germline V gene. The CDR3 spans 15 residues. Unmatched junction bases numbered 7, after V lost 4 bases and J lost 4 bases. The CDR3 loop is CASSRRDRTYNEQFF. The CDR3 region has the DNA TGTGCCAGCAGCCGCCGGGACAGAACGTACAATGAGCAGTTCTTC.

The chain joins TRBV7-6 to TRBJ2-5; possibly TRBD2 for D (5 bases). The germline gives CDR1 SGHVS, CDR2 FNYEAQ. The CDR3 is made up of 14 amino acids. Trimming removed 1 base from V and 2 bases from J, with 8 bases in between. CDR3 region: CASSLEAAQETQYF. The CDR3 DNA reads as TGTGCCAGCAGCTTAGAAGCGGCACAAGAGACCCAGTACTTC.

The chain recombines TRBV9 with TRBJ1-6; D is undetermined. This CDR3 contains 15 residues. Trimming took off 0 bases at V and 3 bases at J, with 7 bases between the two ends. Germline V gene lookup returns CDR1 SGDLS and CDR2 YYNGEE. The CDR3 sequence is CASSVDPSYNSPLHF. DNA of the CDR3: TGTGCCAGCAGCGTAGACCCCAGCTATAATTCACCCCTCCACTTT.

The chain has TRBV7-2 and TRBJ2-7, with 10 bases that match TRBD1. The V segment lost 5 bases and the J segment 4 bases; nucleotides outside the gene matches: 5. The CDR3 consists of 14 residues. Looked up from germline, CDR1 is SGHTA and CDR2 is FQGNSA. CDR3: CASSLGTGVYEQYF. In DNA form, the CDR3 reads TGTGCCAGCAGCCTAGGGACAGGGGTTTACGAGCAGTACTTC. The full variable domain, with the rest looked up from reference TRBV7-2 and TRBJ2-7, is GAGVSQSPSNKVTEKGKDVELRCDPISGHTALYWYRQSLGQGLEFLIYFQGNSAPDKSGLPSDRFSAERTGGSVSTLTIQRTQQEDSAVYLCASSLGTGVYEQYFGPGTRLTVT.

This chain uses TRBV7-9 with TRBJ1-2; D gene unclear. V was clipped by 4 bases and J by 6 bases, with 18 bases between them. The CDR3 totals 15 residues. Germline assignment: CDR1 SEHNR and CDR2 FQNEAQ (reference sequence). CDR3 sequence reads: CASSYGLTRFNGYTF. In DNA form, the CDR3 reads TGTGCCAGCAGCTATGGACTGACACGTTTTAATGGCTACACCTTC.

The chain carries TRBV27 and TRBJ2-1; perhaps TRBD2 as D (5 bases). The CDR3 is 15 residues long. The germline V gene encodes CDR1 MNHEY and CDR2 SMNVEV (reference sequence). V gave up 8 bases and J gave up 6 bases, with 20 bases separating them. CDR3 nucleotide sequence: TGTGCCAGCCTCGGTGGATCAACTGGGAGCAATGAGCAGTTCTTC. Translation: CASLGGSTGSNEQFF.

This chain links TRBV29-1 with TRBJ2-1; tentatively, D is TRBD1 (5 bases). This CDR3 comprises 15 residues. Germline V gives CDR1 SQVTM, CDR2 ANQGSEA. Deletions cut 1 base from V and 3 bases from J, with 13 bases between. The CDR3 sequence: CSVEVGAYLYNEQFF. DNA of the CDR3: TGCAGCGTTGAAGTAGGGGCATATCTCTACAATGAGCAGTTCTTC.

V gene TRBV6-6 combines with J gene TRBJ1-3, with 9 nucleotides matching TRBD1. Germline V gene lookup returns CDR1 MNHNY and CDR2 SVGAGI (reference sequence). J was trimmed by 2 bases and V by 4 bases; bases with no gene match: 6. The CDR3 loop spans 16 amino acids. The CDR3 nucleotides read TGTGCCAGCAGTTCCCAAGGGGACAGGGCTGGAAACACCATATATTTT. Encoded protein: CASSSQGDRAGNTIYF.

The chain has TRBV24-1 and TRBJ1-6, with TRBD1 as a possible D gene (6 bases). V lost 7 bases, J lost 5 bases, and 11 bases lay in between. Germline loops: CDR1 KGHDR, CDR2 SFDVKD. This CDR3 spans 14 amino acids. CDR3 loop: CATRYRANNSPLHF. In DNA form, the CDR3 reads TGTGCCACCAGATACAGGGCGAATAATTCACCCCTCCACTTT.

This chain connects TRBV30 to TRBJ1-2; D might be TRBD1 (5 bases). Looked up from germline, CDR1 is GTSNPN and CDR2 is SVGIG (reference sequence). V lost 1 base and J lost 7, with 7 bases in between. CDR3 length: 11 residues. This CDR3 is CAWSGGGGYTF. The CDR3 coding sequence is TGTGCCTGGAGTGGGGGGGGTGGCTACACCTTC.

This sequence joins TRBV19 and TRBJ1-3; TRBD1 is a possible D gene (6 bases). Germline lookup yields CDR1 LNHDA and CDR2 SQIVND (reference sequence). This CDR3 is built from 16 residues. V lost 3 bases to trimming and J lost 0 bases, with 12 bases between them. CDR3 in DNA: TGTGCCAGTAGTATCTCACAGGGTTCCTCTGGAAACACCATATATTTT. Translated: CASSISQGSSGNTIYF.

The chain employs TRBV4-1 and TRBJ2-7; D may be TRBD2 (5 bases). The CDR3 loop spans 14 amino acids. The V and J ends lost 1 base and 0 bases respectively, with 7 bases between them. Per germline, CDR1 MGHRA and CDR2 YSYEKL. CDR3 sequence (DNA): TGCGCCAGCAGCCAAGTTCGGGGCTCCTACGAGCAGTACTTC. Protein product: CASSQVRGSYEQYF.

This chain links TRBV29-1 with TRBJ1-3; a weak D match, TRBD1 (6 bases). Germline lookup yields CDR1 SQVTM and CDR2 ANQGSEA. The germline V and J ends were trimmed by 4 bases and 0 bases, with 13 bases remaining between them. This CDR3 has 15 amino acids. The CDR3 here is CSVGGGLFSGNTIYF. The CDR3 nucleotides read TGCAGCGTTGGGGGGGGGCTGTTCTCTGGAAACACCATATATTTT.

This chain joins TRBV30 and TRBJ1-2; 9 positions agree with TRBD1. The V gene end was trimmed by 4 bases and the J gene end by 2 bases; junction bases not matched to a gene: 5. Germline CDR1 and CDR2: GTSNPN and SVGIG (reference sequence). The CDR3 is 14 residues long. CDR3 DNA sequence: TGTGCCTGGACCCCGGACAGGGGAAACTATGGCTACACCTTC. Protein product: CAWTPDRGNYGYTF.

The rearrangement uses TRBV7-9 and TRBJ1-1; TRBD1 might be the D (6 bases). V lost 5 bases and J 8 bases, leaving 12 bases between the germline ends. This CDR3 spans 12 amino acids. Germline CDR1 SEHNR, CDR2 FQNEAQ (reference sequence). As DNA, the CDR3 is TGTGCCAGCAGCCAACAACAGGGAGAAGCTTTCTTT. Translation gives CASSQQQGEAFF.

The chain recombines TRBV3-1 (or the pseudogene TRBV3-2) with TRBJ2-2; 9 bases match TRBD2. Trimming took 6 bases from V and 7 from J; bases not matched to a gene: 6. Germline values: CDR1 LGHDT, CDR2 YNNKEL (reference sequence). The CDR3 contains 14 residues. The CDR3: CASRLSGGSGELFF. The CDR3, as DNA: TGTGCCAGCAGACTTAGCGGGGGTAGCGGGGAGCTGTTTTTT.